There are a few counts of the clone carrying this TCR beta chain. This sample is part of a study of PD-1 blockade in classical Hodgkin lymphoma. Time point of the sample: newly diagnosed, previously untreated cHL patient sample. Magnetic negative selection of thawed PBMCs was the method by which CD4+ T cells were purified. PBMCs representing newly diagnosed, untreated classical Hodgkin lymphoma functioned as the comparison. The CDR3 is 16 residues long. V was cut by 3 bases and J by 6 bases, with 18 bases left in between. In germline, CDR1 is LGHNT, CDR2 FRNRAP. Sequencing was performed with immunoSEQ multiplex PCR; in TCRdb, only in-frame clones are kept and a portion is missing. The top ten hold approximately 0.41% of the sample, which has about 23,000 clones, 90% to 95% seen once.

The receptor comes from a human donor with classical Hodgkin lymphoma. The chain links TRBV12-5 to TRBJ1-5; D is perhaps TRBD1 (5 bases). The sample was CD4+ T cells from blood. CDR3 coding DNA: TGTGCTAGTGGTTTCCCTGGGGGACCCTTTGCTCAGCCCCAGCATTTT. Its protein is CASGFPGGPFAQPQHF.